These T cell receptor beta chains were read from a single sample in a study of regulatory T cells in long-lasting Graves disease. TCRdb itself ran the multiplex PCR reads through MiXCR, one entry per CDR3 protein. The sample yields about 530,000 distinct CDR3 sequences, roughly 15% seen once. These data were also filed under a second study, of T cells in Graves' hyperthyroidism and ophthalmopathy.

This specimen consisted of peripheral blood mononuclear cells (PBMCs), obtained at new diagnosis, from a patient treated with antithyroid drugs. The source is a woman aged 40-65 years with Graves disease. Each CDR3 is given with its conserved first and last residue. Clone size is given for some rows only: seen once, a few or many times, or a class if the clone is expanded.

clone_size j_call v_call cdr3_aa
many TRBJ2-5 TRBV20-1 CSARLGQETQYF
many TRBJ1-1 TRBV2 CASTITGNTEAFF
few TRBJ1-2 TRBV2 CASSEIPYYGYTF
. TRBJ1-4 TRBV5-1 CASSLTAFNEKLFF
. TRBJ1-2 TRBV5-4 CASTPGIVPDYGYTF
. TRBJ1-4 TRBV2 CASSEGGYGNEKPFF
. TRBJ2-7 TRBV3-1 CASSPHRTSASYEQYF
. TRBJ2-2 TRBV10-3 CATLQGATGELFF
. TRBJ2-2 TRBV9 CASSGAGGQSTGELFF
many TRBJ1-1 TRBV2 CATTGVGNTEAFF
. TRBJ1-1 TRBV3-1 CASSQGRRAFF
few TRBJ2-7 TRBV6-1 CASSEAGQGWSYEQYF
few TRBJ2-7 TRBV18 CASSTNSYEQYF
many TRBJ1-1 TRBV3-1 CASSQDWWGDTEAFF
few TRBJ2-3 TRBV5-4 CASSLEWRTSTDTQYF
few TRBJ1-5 TRBV3-1 CASSQGGDRSNQPQHF
. TRBJ1-4 TRBV7-9 CASTPGGLGEKLFF
. TRBJ1-1 TRBV30 CAWKIGVEAFF
many TRBJ1-5 TRBV7-2 CASSLAGGGQPQHF
many TRBJ2-2 TRBV18 CASSPITDTGELFF
. TRBJ2-1 TRBV7-9 CASSADGNEQFF
many TRBJ2-1 TRBV7-9 CASSKVGTSYNEQFF
many TRBJ1-5 TRBV6-2/TRBV6-3 CASSLDRRNQPQHF
many TRBJ1-2 TRBV15 CATSRANGGLYGGYTF
many TRBJ1-1 TRBV11-2 CASSLAERTEAFF
. TRBJ1-6 TRBV5-1 CASSLAGAGRGRGSPLHF
many TRBJ1-6 TRBV10-1 CASSGFRDSNSPLHF
. TRBJ1-1 TRBV5-4 CASSLDKWAEAFF
many TRBJ1-1 TRBV29-1 CSVEAGLAFF
few TRBJ1-5 TRBV2 CASRGRQAALVRNQPQHF
. TRBJ1-6 TRBV10-2 CASSGAELSSLHF
many TRBJ1-1 TRBV27 CASTNRAEAFF
few TRBJ2-3 TRBV10-1 CASSNGGAITDTQYF
. TRBJ2-7 TRBV7-9 CASSSPGGTGHEQYF
many TRBJ1-1 TRBV7-2 CASSLVGPNTEAFF
few TRBJ1-2 TRBV2 CASSLRQGLMLDGYTF
. TRBJ2-1 TRBV5-1 CASSWDRSYNEQFF
many TRBJ2-1 TRBV30 CAWGAAHNEQFF
few TRBJ2-1 TRBV7-2 CASSLGGGLAGEQFF